The subject of this entry is one T cell receptor beta chain. Its specificity is not known. This specimen comes from a study of CD8+ T cells in alopecia areata. Study overall: Treatment of the treated patients consisted of oral tofacitinib, 5 to 10 mg twice daily.

Findings and limits, study-wide: TCR sharing across patients was less clear than in mice, possibly HLA-related.

It was cDNA, reverse transcribed from extracted RNA, that served as the sequencing template. The assay was immunoSEQ multiplex PCR, and TCRdb's table has in-frame clones only and misses some. Altogether 150,000 or so clones are present, roughly 50% being singletons, with the ten largest covering about 6.8%. Germline V gene data show CDR1 as MNHEY and CDR2 as SVGAGI. The CDR3 contains 12 residues. Trimming pared 6 bases from V and 3 bases from J, leaving 7 bases between. The chain uses TRBV6-5 and TRBJ2-3, with a possible D match to TRBD1 (5 bases). Sequencing used CD4+ T cells sorted from blood. The source of this sequence is a human donor with alopecia areata. The CDR3 DNA sequence: TGTGCCAGCAGCCCAGGGACAGATACGCAGTATTTT. Amino acid sequence: CASSPGTDTQYF.